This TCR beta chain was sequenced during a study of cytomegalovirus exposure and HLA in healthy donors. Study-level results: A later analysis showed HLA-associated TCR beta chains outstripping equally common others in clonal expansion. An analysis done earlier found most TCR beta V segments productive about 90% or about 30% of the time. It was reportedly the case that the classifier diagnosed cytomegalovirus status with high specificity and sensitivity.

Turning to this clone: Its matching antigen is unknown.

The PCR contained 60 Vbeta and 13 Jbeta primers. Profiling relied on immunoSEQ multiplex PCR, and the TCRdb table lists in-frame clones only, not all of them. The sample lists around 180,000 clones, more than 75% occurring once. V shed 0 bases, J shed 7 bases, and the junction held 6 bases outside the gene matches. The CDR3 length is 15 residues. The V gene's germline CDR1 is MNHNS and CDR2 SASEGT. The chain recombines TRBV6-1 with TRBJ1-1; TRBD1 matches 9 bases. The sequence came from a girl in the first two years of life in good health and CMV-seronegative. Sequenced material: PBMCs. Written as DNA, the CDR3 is TGTGCCAGCAGTGAAGCGTATGGGACAGGGTATGAAGCTTTCTTT. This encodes CASSEAYGTGYEAFF.